This is a list of T cell receptor beta chains from one sample in a study of T cells in Graves' hyperthyroidism and ophthalmopathy. One entry per CDR3 protein, called by TCRdb with MiXCR from the multiplex PCR reads. The table records approximately 330,000 distinct CDR3 sequences, 20% to 25% of them present only once. Sequencing was performed on blood. Source of these receptors: a woman aged 45-65 years with Graves' hyperthyroidism. The CDR3 runs from the conserved cysteine through the conserved F or W. The D gene is left open where the match is weak. Clone size is not always given. Where it is, it says once, few, many or a class for expanded clones.

J gene	D gene	CDR3 length	V gene	clone size	CDR3 DNA	CDR3 protein
TRBJ2-7	NA	12	TRBV5-6	few	TGTGCCAGCAGCTTCGGTCCCTACGAGCAGTACTTC	CASSFGPYEQYF
TRBJ1-5	TRBD1	14	TRBV3-1	NA	TGTGCCAGCAGCCAGGGACAGGGCAATCAGCCCCAGCATTTT	CASSQGQGNQPQHF
TRBJ2-3	NA	14	TRBV10-3	NA	TGTGCCATCAGTGAGTCGGGAGCATTGGATACGCAGTATTTT	CAISESGALDTQYF
TRBJ2-3	TRBD2	15	TRBV27	few	TGTGCCAGCAACCCGACTAGCGGGATCACAGATACGCAGTATTTT	CASNPTSGITDTQYF
TRBJ1-1	NA	16	TRBV15	few	TGTGCCACCAGCAGAGGGGGTTTCGGACTGAACACTGAAGCTTTCTTT	CATSRGGFGLNTEAFF
TRBJ2-6	TRBD1	16	TRBV5-1	few	TGCGCCAGCAGCACCGCAGGGGGCGCTGGGGCCAACGTCCTGACTTTC	CASSTAGGAGANVLTF
TRBJ2-3	NA	16	TRBV6-1	many	TGTGCCAGCAGTATCCCCCCTCGGTCAGGGCCCGATACGCAGTATTTT	CASSIPPRSGPDTQYF
TRBJ1-2	NA	16	TRBV5-4	NA	TGTGCCAGCAGCTCGTTATTGACAGGTTATAACTATGGCTACACCTTC	CASSSLLTGYNYGYTF
TRBJ1-4	NA	16	TRBV5-8	many	TGTGCCAGCAGCTTGGCCGCGGGTCGTTTCAGTGAAAAACTGTTTTTT	CASSLAAGRFSEKLFF
TRBJ1-1	NA	15	TRBV27	few	TGTGCCAGCAGTTTATCTCGTAACATGAACACTGAAGCTTCCTTT	CASSLSRNMNTEASF
TRBJ2-3	TRBD2	14	TRBV20-1	many	TGCAGTGCTGATCTAGCGGGGGTCACAGATACGCAGTATTTT	CSADLAGVTDTQYF
TRBJ1-2	TRBD1	15	TRBV28	many	TGTGCCAGCAGAACCCGGGACAGGGGGCGAAGGGGCTACACCTTC	CASRTRDRGRRGYTF
TRBJ1-4	TRBD1	15	TRBV10-3	few	TGTGCCACGAAGAGCGGGACAGGTCATAATGAAAAACTGTTTTTT	CATKSGTGHNEKLFF
TRBJ2-1	TRBD1	18	TRBV2	many	TGTGCCAGCAGTGTTCTCCCCCGGGGACAGGGAATCTACAATGAGCAGTTCTTC	CASSVLPRGQGIYNEQFF
TRBJ2-5	TRBD2	15	TRBV5-4	NA	TGTGCCAGCAGCGGGGGTAGCGGGAGTGGAGAGACCCAGTACTTC	CASSGGSGSGETQYF
TRBJ2-1	TRBD2	15	TRBV27	many	TGTGCCAGTCGGGAGGCGGGCTATCCGGCGAATGAGCAGTTCTTC	CASREAGYPANEQFF
TRBJ2-7	TRBD1	11	TRBV10-3	few	TGTGCCACGGGGACAGTTTACGAGCAGTACTTC	CATGTVYEQYF
TRBJ1-3	NA	13	TRBV14	NA	TGTGCCAGCAAAATCTCCTCTGGAAACACCATATATTTT	CASKISSGNTIYF
TRBJ1-6	NA	15	TRBV7-8	NA	TGTGCCAGCAGCTTACGACAGTTCTATAATTCACCCCTCCACTTT	CASSLRQFYNSPLHF
TRBJ1-2	TRBD1	14	TRBV5-1	NA	TGCGCCAGCAGCTTGGAACAGGGGCTATGGGGCTACACCTTC	CASSLEQGLWGYTF
TRBJ1-4	TRBD1	15	TRBV2	many	TGTGCCAGCAGTGAAGTGGGACAGGCTAATGAAAAACTGTTTTTT	CASSEVGQANEKLFF
TRBJ2-4	NA	15	TRBV20-1	many	TGCAGTGCTAGAGAACCCAGGGCAGTGGGTGACATTCAGTACTTC	CSAREPRAVGDIQYF
TRBJ2-7	NA	12	TRBV29-1	few	TGCAGCGTTGAACAGGGCAACTACGAGCAGTACTTC	CSVEQGNYEQYF
TRBJ2-7	NA	14	TRBV30	many	TGTGCCTGGAGGAGGTCCCCAACCCCCTACGAGCAGTACTTC	CAWRRSPTPYEQYF
TRBJ2-3	TRBD2	17	TRBV6-5	NA	TGTGCCAGCAGTTACTCTGGGGGTAGCGGGGGCTGGAGTACGCAGTATTTT	CASSYSGGSGGWSTQYF
TRBJ1-1	NA	16	TRBV6-1	many	TGTGCCAGCAGTCAGCTGGGGAGGTGGGCGAACACTGAAGCTTTCTTT	CASSQLGRWANTEAFF
TRBJ1-2	NA	14	TRBV5-1	many	TGCGCCAGCAGCTTCGATGGGGATTACTATGGCTACACCTTC	CASSFDGDYYGYTF